A single sample gave rise to the 31 T cell receptor beta chains below, sequenced in a study of technical replicates of blood from a few donors. Libraries were prepared by immunoSEQ multiplex PCR; TCRdb keeps only in-frame clonotypes and omits some of them. Of some 83,000 clones listed, approximately 93% were seen once; the top ten hold 0.4% to 0.45%. Sequencing was done on a sample of T cells isolated from PBMCs. Receptor source: a human donor in good health.

V is TRBV7-8 and J is TRBJ1-4; D remains ambiguous. Per the germline V gene, CDR1 is SGHVS and CDR2 is FQNEAQ. V lost 2 bases to trimming and J lost 4 bases, with 8 bases between them. The CDR3 totals 14 residues. CDR3 DNA sequence: TGTGCCAGCAGCTTAAGTGGAGTTAATGAAAAACTGTTTTTT. It codes for CASSLSGVNEKLFF.

The chain has TRBV27 and TRBJ2-1; a weak D match, TRBD2 (5 bases). CDR1 and CDR2 from the germline V gene are MNHEY and SMNVEV (reference sequence). The CDR3 consists of 14 residues. V was pared by 4 bases and J by 3 bases, with 10 bases between. CDR3 region: CASSSGSGYNEQFF. The CDR3 nucleotides read TGTGCCAGCAGTTCGGGAAGCGGCTACAATGAGCAGTTCTTC.

The chain uses TRBV5-1 and TRBJ2-5; 10 bases map to TRBD2. The CDR3 runs 15 residues. CDR1 is SGHRS and CDR2 is YFSETQ in the germline V gene. J gave up 5 bases and V 2 bases, and 6 bases lay outside the gene matches. CDR3: CASSLGLAGVETQYF. The CDR3 bases are TGCGCCAGCAGCTTAGGGCTAGCGGGAGTGGAGACCCAGTACTTC.

The J gene is TRBJ1-4, the V gene TRBV19; D is perhaps TRBD1 (5 bases). The CDR3 contains 14 residues. Germline loops: CDR1 LNHDA, CDR2 SQIVND (reference sequence). Trimming removed 3 bases at V and 8 bases at J, with 13 bases between. The CDR3 nucleotides read TGTGCCAGTAGTATGGTGGAGGGGCGCGAAAAACTGTTTTTT. Its protein is CASSMVEGREKLFF. Combining the CDR3 with reference TRBV19 and TRBJ1-4 gives the whole variable domain DGGITQSPKYLFRKEGQNVTLSCEQNLNHDAMYWYRQDPGQGLRLIYYSQIVNDFQKGDIAEGYSVSREKKESFPLTVTSAQKNPTAFYLCASSMVEGREKLFFGSGTQLSVL.

The J gene is TRBJ1-1, the V gene TRBV28, with a weak D call TRBD1 (6 bases). Per the germline V gene, CDR1 is MDHEN and CDR2 is SYDVKM. V was trimmed by 5 bases and J by 7 bases, leaving 11 bases between them. The length of the CDR3 is 12 residues. For the CDR3, the DNA is TGTGCCAGCAGTATAAACAGGGTTGAAGCTTTCTTT. Encoded protein: CASSINRVEAFF.

The chain links TRBV25-1 to TRBJ1-3; TRBD1 agrees at 7 bases. CDR1 and CDR2 (germline): MGHDK, SYGVNS. The CDR3 length is 16 residues. V trimming: 4 bases; J trimming: 4 bases; junction bases outside the gene matches: 10. The CDR3 coding sequence is TGTGCCAGCAGTGTTTGGGGACAGCTAAAAGGAAACACCATATATTTT. It codes for CASSVWGQLKGNTIYF.

This clone was seen just once. The V gene is TRBV7-2, the J gene TRBJ1-5, with a tentative D call TRBD1 (5 bases). The germline CDR1 and CDR2 sequences are SGHTA and FQGNSA. The CDR3 runs 16 residues. V lost 5 bases and J lost 0, with 14 bases in between. CDR3 DNA sequence: TGTGCCAGCAGCCCAATCGGGGGGTTTAGCAATCAGCCCCAGCATTTT. Translating it yields CASSPIGGFSNQPQHF.

The chain uses TRBV7-9 and TRBJ2-7, with D hard to call. Germline V gene lookup returns CDR1 SEHNR and CDR2 FQNEAQ (reference sequence). This CDR3 region has 12 residues. Trimming stripped 3 bases from V and 2 bases from J, with 5 bases between. The DNA for the CDR3 is TGTGCCAGCAGCTTCTCCCCCTACGAGCAGTACTTC. Translated: CASSFSPYEQYF.

As DNA, the CDR3 is TGTGCCAGCAGCTTAGAAGCCTATAGCAATCAGCCCCAGCATTTT. Its protein is CASSLEAYSNQPQHF. This chain uses TRBV7-6 with TRBJ1-5; D gene ambiguous. Germline-derived CDR1 and CDR2 are SGHVS and FNYEAQ. CDR3 length equals 15 residues. Trimming stripped 1 base from V and 0 bases from J, with 7 bases between. Combining the CDR3 with reference TRBV7-6 and TRBJ1-5 gives the whole variable domain GAGVSQSPRYKVTKRGQDVALRCDPISGHVSLYWYRQALGQGPEFLTYFNYEAQQDKSGLPNDRFSAERPEGSISTLTIQRTEQRDSAMYRCASSLEAYSNQPQHFGDGTRLSIL.

The DNA for the CDR3 is TGTGCCAGTAGTGCATACAGGGGACGAGGTAATGAGCAGTTCTTC. This translates into CASSAYRGRGNEQFF. The V and J genes are TRBV19 and TRBJ2-1; the match to TRBD1 covers 7 bases. J gave up 7 bases and V 5 bases, and 11 bases lay outside the gene matches. This CDR3 comprises 15 residues. Germline lookup yields CDR1 LNHDA and CDR2 SQIVND (reference sequence).

The V call is TRBV18, the J call TRBJ2-7, with 8 bases identical to TRBD2. Germline V gene data show CDR1 as KGHSH and CDR2 as LQKENI. Trimming at V came to 2 bases and at J to 7 bases, leaving 13 bases not matched to a gene. The CDR3 length is 16 residues. The CDR3 spells CASSPWREVVGDEQYF. The DNA of the CDR3 is TGTGCCAGCTCACCATGGCGGGAGGTAGTAGGGGATGAGCAGTACTTC.

V usage is TRBV5-6 and J usage is TRBJ1-5; unclear D gene. The CDR3 sequence is 13 residues long. CDR1 and CDR2 (germline): SGHDT, YYEEEE. With 0 bases removed from V and 7 bases from J, the gap between germline ends came to 8 bases. The CDR3 bases are TGTGCCAGCAGCTTGGGGGTCGGGCAGCCCCAGCATTTT. Its protein is CASSLGVGQPQHF.

The table lists this clone with a count of one. The rearrangement joins TRBV25-1 to TRBJ2-7; D may be TRBD1 (5 bases). The V gene lost 7 bases and the J gene lost 3 bases, with 16 bases spanning the gap. Germline lookup yields CDR1 MGHDK and CDR2 SYGVNS. This CDR3 is built from 14 residues. CDR3 coding DNA: TGTGCCAGCACCTCGACAGTTCCGTTCTACGAGCAGTACTTC. It is translated as CASTSTVPFYEQYF.

The chain recombines TRBV6-5 with TRBJ2-7; D may be TRBD1 (6 bases). CDR3 length equals 15 residues. Between the trimmed V and J ends, which lost 2 bases and 2 bases, there was a span of 13 bases. CDR1 and CDR2 (germline): MNHEY, SVGAGI. The CDR3 loop is CASSYEHRVTYEQYF. As DNA, the CDR3 is TGTGCCAGCAGTTACGAGCACAGGGTAACCTACGAGCAGTACTTC.

The chain joins TRBV5-4 to TRBJ2-1; 10 bases align to TRBD2. Trimming cost V 5 bases and J 5 bases; bases outside gene matches: 7. The germline CDR1 and CDR2 sequences are SGHNT and YYREEE (reference sequence). This CDR3 spans 15 amino acids. The CDR3 reads CASSSSGRTHNEQFF. CDR3 DNA sequence: TGTGCCAGCAGTTCTAGCGGGAGAACACACAATGAGCAGTTCTTC.

The chain has TRBV2 and TRBJ1-2; unclear D gene. Trimming stripped 6 bases from V and 0 bases from J, with 11 bases between. The CDR3 covers 14 residues. CDR1 is SNHLY, CDR2 FYNNEI, per germline. The CDR3 nucleotides are TGTGCCAGCAGGTCGGGAAGGACTAACTATGGCTACACCTTC. This codes for CASRSGRTNYGYTF.

This chain connects TRBV19 to TRBJ2-1; TRBD1 aligns across 8 bases. This CDR3 is built from 16 residues. Germline V gene sequence: CDR1 LNHDA, CDR2 SQIVND (reference sequence). With 9 bases clipped from V and 5 bases from J, the junction kept 15 bases outside the gene matches. The CDR3 DNA reads as TGTGCCAGCCAGTTGGCAGGGACAGGTAAAAACAATGAGCAGTTCTTC. It is translated as CASQLAGTGKNNEQFF.

The V and J genes are TRBV30 and TRBJ2-5; tentatively, D is TRBD2 (6 bases). The CDR3 runs to 15 residues. CDR1 and CDR2 from the germline V gene are GTSNPN and SVGIG (reference sequence). Deletions cut 1 base from V and 5 bases from J, with 17 bases between. The CDR3 is CAWSEDIIGGETQYF. The CDR3 DNA follows: TGTGCCTGGAGTGAGGATATAATAGGAGGGGAGACCCAGTACTTC.

This CDR3 is CSTRVKALTDTQYF. The CDR3 DNA reads as TGCAGCACTCGGGTGAAGGCGCTCACAGATACGCAGTATTTT. The V call is TRBV29-1, the J call TRBJ2-3, with unresolved D. V was clipped by 8 bases and J by 2 bases, with 17 bases between them. This CDR3 comprises 14 residues. The germline V gene encodes CDR1 SQVTM and CDR2 ANQGSEA.

CDR3 amino acids: CASSKGEATNEKLFF. For the CDR3, the DNA is TGTGCCAGCAGCAAAGGCGAAGCAACTAATGAAAAACTGTTTTTT. V gene TRBV21-1 combines with J gene TRBJ1-4. TRBV21-1 is annotated as a pseudogene. The CDR3 extends over 15 amino acids.

The J gene is TRBJ1-2, the V gene TRBV30; D may be TRBD1 (6 bases). This CDR3 region has 15 residues. Trimming cost V 0 bases and J 3 bases, with 14 bases left between them. Germline CDR1 is GTSNPN and CDR2 is SVGIG (reference sequence). CDR3 DNA sequence: TGTGCCTGGAGTGTCGCAGGGGCTGGGTACTATGGCTACACCTTC. Protein: CAWSVAGAGYYGYTF.

This chain connects TRBV28 to TRBJ2-1, with D possibly being TRBD2 (5 bases). Germline V gives CDR1 MDHEN, CDR2 SYDVKM. This CDR3 is built from 15 residues. The V end was cut by 6 bases, the J end by 5 bases, with 17 bases between. CDR3 residues: CASREGGIQDNEQFF. CDR3 sequence (DNA): TGTGCCAGCAGAGAAGGAGGCATTCAGGACAATGAGCAGTTCTTC.

The chain is built from TRBV2 and TRBJ2-7; 7 nucleotides line up with TRBD2. With 10 bases clipped from V and 2 bases from J, the junction kept 11 bases outside the gene matches. The germline gives CDR1 SNHLY, CDR2 FYNNEI. The CDR3 sequence is 14 residues long. The CDR3 reads CANLGLVYPYEQYF. CDR3 in DNA: TGTGCCAACTTAGGACTAGTTTATCCCTACGAGCAGTACTTC. The complete variable domain, with remaining parts taken from reference TRBV2 and TRBJ2-7, reads EPEVTQTPSHQVTQMGQEVILRCVPISNHLYFYWYRQILGQKVEFLVSFYNNEISEKSEIFDDQFSVERPDGSNFTLKIRSTKLEDSAMYFCANLGLVYPYEQYFGPGTRLTVT.

With respect to this clone: Distinct nucleotide sequences in the sample also encode this CDR3. The gene calls are TRBV19 and TRBJ1-5, with D perhaps TRBD1 (6 bases). Germline CDR1 reads LNHDA; CDR2 reads SQIVND (reference sequence). The CDR3 loop spans 14 amino acids. V lost 3 bases to trimming and J lost 3 bases, with 9 bases between them. The CDR3 sequence: CASSIRDTNQPQHF. The DNA for the CDR3 is TGTGCCAGTAGTATTAGGGACACCAATCAGCCCCAGCATTTT.

This chain uses TRBV29-1 with TRBJ1-1; D not resolved. The CDR3 has 12 amino acids. Germline assignment: CDR1 SQVTM and CDR2 ANQGSEA. V was clipped by 4 bases and J by 3 bases, with 9 bases between them. Written as DNA, the CDR3 is TGCAGCGTTGGGAAGGGAGACACTGAAGCTTTCTTT. This translates into CSVGKGDTEAFF. Based on the CDR3 plus reference TRBV29-1 and TRBJ1-1, the full variable domain is SAVISQKPSRDICQRGTSLTIQCQVDSQVTMMFWYRQQPGQSLTLIATANQGSEATYESGFVIDKFPISRPNLTFSTLTVSNMSPEDSSIYLCSVGKGDTEAFFGQGTRLTVV.

This chain uses TRBV5-6 with TRBJ2-7; perhaps TRBD2 as D (6 bases). Germline V gene sequence: CDR1 SGHDT, CDR2 YYEEEE. This CDR3 has 13 residues. V lost 3 bases to trimming and J lost 5 bases, with 12 bases between them. The CDR3 sequence: CASSSLARNEQYF. The CDR3 DNA is TGTGCCAGCAGCTCACTAGCAAGGAACGAGCAGTACTTC.

The chain is built from TRBV29-1 and TRBJ2-5; TRBD1 matches at 9 bases. After removal of 8 bases from V and 5 bases from J, the junction contained 15 bases not matched to a gene. The germline gives CDR1 SQVTM, CDR2 ANQGSEA. CDR3 length: 15 residues. The CDR3 protein is CSSRDSTGGGETQYF. The CDR3 bases are TGCAGCTCCAGGGATTCAACAGGGGGCGGTGAGACCCAGTACTTC. Drawing the rest from reference TRBV29-1 and TRBJ2-5, the complete variable domain is SAVISQKPSRDICQRGTSLTIQCQVDSQVTMMFWYRQQPGQSLTLIATANQGSEATYESGFVIDKFPISRPNLTFSTLTVSNMSPEDSSIYLCSSRDSTGGGETQYFGPGTRLLVL.

CDR3 DNA sequence: TGTGCCAGCAGCGTAGGGGGGGGAGGGCACTCAGATACGCAGTATTTT. Its protein is CASSVGGGGHSDTQYF. This chain joins TRBV9 and TRBJ2-3; the match to TRBD2 covers 7 bases. The CDR3 length is 16 residues. The junction had 8 bases not matched to a gene; V was cut back by 0 bases and J by 4 bases. CDR1 and CDR2 from the germline V gene are SGDLS and YYNGEE. The full variable domain, with the rest looked up from reference TRBV9 and TRBJ2-3, is DSGVTQTPKHLITATGQRVTLRCSPRSGDLSVYWYQQSLDQGLQFLIQYYNGEERAKGNILERFSAQQFPDLHSELNLSSLELGDSALYFCASSVGGGGHSDTQYFGPGTRLTVL.

This chain joins TRBV10-1 and TRBJ2-1, with D possibly being TRBD2 (5 bases). The V gene lost 0 bases and the J gene lost 8 bases, with 8 bases spanning the gap. Germline loops: CDR1 WNHNN, CDR2 SYGVQD (reference sequence). The CDR3 spans 13 residues. The CDR3 region is CASSESGVDEQFF. Written as DNA, the CDR3 is TGCGCCAGCAGTGAGTCCGGGGTTGATGAGCAGTTCTTC.

The chain links TRBV5-1 to TRBJ2-7, with TRBD1 matching 9 bases. J lost 5 bases, V lost 4 bases, and 10 bases had no gene match. Germline loops: CDR1 SGHRS, CDR2 YFSETQ. This CDR3 spans 15 amino acids. CDR3 in DNA: TGCGCCAGCAGCCTAAGACAGGGGGAATTGGACGAGCAGTACTTC. As protein: CASSLRQGELDEQYF.

CDR3 residues: CASSANQMTGELFF. The CDR3 DNA is TGTGCCAGCAGCGCCAATCAGATGACCGGGGAGCTGTTTTTT. The chain uses TRBV7-3 and TRBJ2-2; no firm D call. The germline V and J ends were trimmed by 5 bases and 5 bases, with 12 bases remaining between them. CDR1 is SGHTA, CDR2 FQGTGA, per germline. This CDR3 spans 14 amino acids.